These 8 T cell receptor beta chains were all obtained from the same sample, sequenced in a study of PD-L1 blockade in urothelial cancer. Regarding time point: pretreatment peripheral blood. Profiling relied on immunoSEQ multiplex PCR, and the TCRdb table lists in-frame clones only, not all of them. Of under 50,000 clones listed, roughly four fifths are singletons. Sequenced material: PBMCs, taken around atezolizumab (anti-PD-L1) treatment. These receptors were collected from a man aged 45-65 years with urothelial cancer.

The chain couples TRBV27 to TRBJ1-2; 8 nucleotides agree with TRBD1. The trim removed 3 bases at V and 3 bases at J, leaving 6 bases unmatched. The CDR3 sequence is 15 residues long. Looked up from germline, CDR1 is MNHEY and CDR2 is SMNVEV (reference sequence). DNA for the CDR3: TGTGCCAGCAGTTTCGGACAGGGCCCCTACTATGGCTACACCTTC. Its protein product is CASSFGQGPYYGYTF.

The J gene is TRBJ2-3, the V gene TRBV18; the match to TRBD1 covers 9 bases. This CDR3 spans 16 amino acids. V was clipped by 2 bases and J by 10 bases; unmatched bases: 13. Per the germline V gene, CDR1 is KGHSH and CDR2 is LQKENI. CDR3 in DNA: TGTGCCAGCTCACCAATTTTAAGGACAGGGGCCCGCTCGCAGTATTTT. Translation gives CASSPILRTGARSQYF. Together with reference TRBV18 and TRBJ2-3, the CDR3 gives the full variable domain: NAGVMQNPRHLVRRRGQEARLRCSPMKGHSHVYWYRQLPEEGLKFMVYLQKENIIDESGMPKERFSAEFPKEGPSILRIQQVVRGDSAAYFCASSPILRTGARSQYFGPGTRLTVL.

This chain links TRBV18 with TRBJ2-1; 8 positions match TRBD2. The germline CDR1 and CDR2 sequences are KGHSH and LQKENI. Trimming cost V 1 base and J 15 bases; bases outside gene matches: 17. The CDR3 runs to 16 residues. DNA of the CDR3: TGTGCCAGCTCACCACGGGGACTAGTGGGGGGGGCCTCGTTGTTCTTC. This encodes CASSPRGLVGGASLFF.

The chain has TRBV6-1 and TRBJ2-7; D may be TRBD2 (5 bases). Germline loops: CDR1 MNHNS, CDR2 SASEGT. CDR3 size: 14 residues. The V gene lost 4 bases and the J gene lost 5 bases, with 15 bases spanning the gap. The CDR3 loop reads CASSVGGLLNEQYF. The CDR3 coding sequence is TGTGCCAGCAGTGTCGGCGGGTTATTAAACGAGCAGTACTTC.

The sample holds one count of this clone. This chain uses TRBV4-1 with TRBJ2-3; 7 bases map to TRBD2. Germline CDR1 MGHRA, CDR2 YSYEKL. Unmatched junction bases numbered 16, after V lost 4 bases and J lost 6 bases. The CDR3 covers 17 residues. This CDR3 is CASSPRGTREGRDTQYF. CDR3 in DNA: TGCGCCAGCAGCCCGAGGGGAACTAGGGAGGGGAGGGATACGCAGTATTTT.

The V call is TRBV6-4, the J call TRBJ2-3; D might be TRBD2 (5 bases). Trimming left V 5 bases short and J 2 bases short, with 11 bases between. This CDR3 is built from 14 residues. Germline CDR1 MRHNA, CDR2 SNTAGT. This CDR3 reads CASSLRADTDTQYF. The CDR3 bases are TGTGCCAGCAGTCTGAGAGCGGACACAGATACGCAGTATTTT.

This CDR3 reads CASSQERGRIDEQFF. The DNA for the CDR3 is TGTGCCAGCAGCCAAGAGAGGGGGCGCATTGATGAGCAGTTCTTC. The chain is built from TRBV4-2 and TRBJ2-1, with TRBD1 matching over 7 bases. The CDR3 runs 15 residues. The germline gives CDR1 LGHNA, CDR2 YNFKEQ. The V and J ends lost 0 bases and 8 bases, in that order; junction bases with no gene match: 7.

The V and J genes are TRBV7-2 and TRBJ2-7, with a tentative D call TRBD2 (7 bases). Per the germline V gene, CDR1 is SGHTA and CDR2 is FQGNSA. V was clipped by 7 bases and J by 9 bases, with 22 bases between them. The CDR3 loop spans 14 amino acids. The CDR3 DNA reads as TGTGCCAGCACCCTAGGGGGGAGGGCCCGACGGCAGTACTTC. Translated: CASTLGGRARRQYF.